This note documents a single T cell receptor beta chain sequence. Germline CDR1 SGHNT, CDR2 YENEEA. CDR3 length equals 16 residues. V lost 5 bases and J 0 bases, leaving 14 bases between the germline ends. This entry comes from a study of blood T cell repertoires in COVID-19. About the study: The United States, Italy and Spain were the sources of the acute and convalescent COVID-19 samples. From T cells, B-cell-depleted T cells, or PBMCs came the material, which was cDNA or gDNA.

The authors' processing: Reference gene primer amplification gave estimated nucleated cell counts. The data were produced by immunoSEQ multiplex PCR, yet TCRdb's version contains in-frame clones alone and is incomplete. That table furnishes V, J and clone size, whereas the DNA furnished D and trimming. The sample contains fewer than 400,000 clones, around 80% of which appear only once. Sequencing was done on a sample of peripheral blood. The chain employs TRBV11-3 and TRBJ2-4, with D perhaps TRBD1 (6 bases). The clonotype originates from a man aged 25 to 40 with active or convalescent COVID-19. CDR3 residues: CASSPGQFGAKNIQYF. CDR3 DNA: TGTGCCAGCAGCCCCGGACAGTTTGGAGCCAAAAACATTCAGTACTTC.